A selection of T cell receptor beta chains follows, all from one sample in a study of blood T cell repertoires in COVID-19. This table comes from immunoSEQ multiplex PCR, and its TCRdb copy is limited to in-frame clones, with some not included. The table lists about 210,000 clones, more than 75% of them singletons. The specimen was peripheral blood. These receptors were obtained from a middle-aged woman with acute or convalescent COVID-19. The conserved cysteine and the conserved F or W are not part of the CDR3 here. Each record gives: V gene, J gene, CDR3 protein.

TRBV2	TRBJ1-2	ASSEAGDSHYGYT
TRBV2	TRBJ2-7	ASSGQGLYEQY
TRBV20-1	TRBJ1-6	SASLGGSNSPLH
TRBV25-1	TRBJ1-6	ASSDWGDRGPPLH
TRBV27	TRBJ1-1	ASSLSRGQYMNTEAF
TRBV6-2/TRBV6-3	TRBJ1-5	ASSYSVESQPQH
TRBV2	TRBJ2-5	ASIRSLETQY
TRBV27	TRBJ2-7	ASSLSGGGRLHEQY
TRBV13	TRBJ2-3	ASSLRGQLADTQY
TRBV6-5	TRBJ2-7	ASSYTYRRDQDEQY
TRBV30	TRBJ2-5	AWKGGQQETQY
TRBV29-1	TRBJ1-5	SVGGSNQPQH
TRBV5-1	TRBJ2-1	ASSLRRDKGNNEQF
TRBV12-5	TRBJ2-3	ASGLDTSGRVTDTQY
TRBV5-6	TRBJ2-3	ASGLLSGGSTTDTQY
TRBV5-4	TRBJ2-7	ASSLGAGGPYEQY
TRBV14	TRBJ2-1	ASSSSGRPYNEQF
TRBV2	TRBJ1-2	ASKQVGGPNYGYT
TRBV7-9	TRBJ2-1	ASSLAWGGNEQF
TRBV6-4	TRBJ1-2	ASSPTGDYGYT
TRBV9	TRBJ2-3	ASSEAPGGGVTDTQY
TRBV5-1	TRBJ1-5	ASSLEGAPNQPQH
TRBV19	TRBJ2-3	ASSISGGAPDTQY
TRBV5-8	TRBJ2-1	ASRYGAGGYNEQF
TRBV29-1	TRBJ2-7	SVVGQGKSQYEQY
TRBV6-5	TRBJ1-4	ASSIVAGNEKLF
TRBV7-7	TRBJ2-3	ASSLAPRTSGGNAGLTDTQY
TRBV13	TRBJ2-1	ASSPPGLAYHNEQF
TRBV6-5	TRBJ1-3	ASSSGQVGNTIY
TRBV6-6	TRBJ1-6	ASSQGFANSPLH
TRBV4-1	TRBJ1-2	ASSQEPGTGGVYGYT
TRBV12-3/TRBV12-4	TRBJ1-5	ASSPTRNQPQH
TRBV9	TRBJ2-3	ASSVLAVDTQY
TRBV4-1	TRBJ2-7	ASSQVIFRGSYEQY
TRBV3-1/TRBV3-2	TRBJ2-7	ASSSTGTYEQY
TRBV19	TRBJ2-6	ASSTLRTGGGSGANVLT
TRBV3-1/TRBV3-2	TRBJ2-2	ASSPRGRELF
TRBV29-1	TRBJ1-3	SVGHGVSGNTIY
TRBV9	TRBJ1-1	ASSVAGTGGTLNTEAF
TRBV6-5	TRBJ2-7	ASRKNREGSYEQY
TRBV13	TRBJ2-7	ASSLSVLAGALAREQY
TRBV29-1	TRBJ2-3	SVEKIHGQVVPDTQY
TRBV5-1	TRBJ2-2	ASSWTSYTGELF
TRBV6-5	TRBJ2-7	ASSRDRGRIYEQY
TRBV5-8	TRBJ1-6	ASSLFRALNSPLH
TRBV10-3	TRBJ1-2	AISEAHRGNYGYT
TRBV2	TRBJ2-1	ASSEGDWNEQF
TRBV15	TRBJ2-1	ATSIWTGGSYNEQF
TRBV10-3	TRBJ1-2	AISAERGTYGYT
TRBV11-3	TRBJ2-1	ASSLKARNEQF